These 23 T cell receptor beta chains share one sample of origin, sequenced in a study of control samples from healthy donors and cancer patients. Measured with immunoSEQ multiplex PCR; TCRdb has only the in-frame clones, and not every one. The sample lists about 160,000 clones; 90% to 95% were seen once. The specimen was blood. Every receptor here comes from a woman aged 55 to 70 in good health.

CDR3 sequence reads: CASSWGQGHKETQYF. In DNA form, the CDR3 reads TGCGCCAGCAGCTGGGGGCAGGGACACAAAGAGACCCAGTACTTC. The rearrangement uses TRBV5-1 and TRBJ2-5; the D gene is possibly TRBD1 (6 bases). Trimming took off 3 bases at V and 3 bases at J, with 15 bases between the two ends. Germline V lookup: CDR1 SGHRS, CDR2 YFSETQ. The CDR3 consists of 15 residues.

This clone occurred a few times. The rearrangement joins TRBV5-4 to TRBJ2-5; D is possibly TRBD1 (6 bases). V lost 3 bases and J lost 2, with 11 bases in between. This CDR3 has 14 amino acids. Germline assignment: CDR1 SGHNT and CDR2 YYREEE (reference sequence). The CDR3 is CASSSFRGQETQYF. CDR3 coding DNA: TGTGCCAGCAGCTCTTTTAGGGGGCAAGAGACCCAGTACTTC.

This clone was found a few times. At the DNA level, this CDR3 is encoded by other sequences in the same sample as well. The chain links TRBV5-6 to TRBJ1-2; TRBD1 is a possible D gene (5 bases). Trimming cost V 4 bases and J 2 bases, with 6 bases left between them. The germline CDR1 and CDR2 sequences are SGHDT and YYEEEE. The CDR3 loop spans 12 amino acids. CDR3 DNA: TGTGCCAGCAGCGAGGGGAACTATGGCTACACCTTC. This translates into CASSEGNYGYTF.

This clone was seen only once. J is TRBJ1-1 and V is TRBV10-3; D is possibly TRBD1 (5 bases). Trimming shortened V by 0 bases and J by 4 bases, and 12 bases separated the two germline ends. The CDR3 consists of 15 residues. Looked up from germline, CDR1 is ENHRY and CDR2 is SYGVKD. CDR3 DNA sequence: TGTGCCATCAGTGAGTCAAGGGGCGGTGGCACTGAAGCTTTCTTT. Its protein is CAISESRGGGTEAFF.

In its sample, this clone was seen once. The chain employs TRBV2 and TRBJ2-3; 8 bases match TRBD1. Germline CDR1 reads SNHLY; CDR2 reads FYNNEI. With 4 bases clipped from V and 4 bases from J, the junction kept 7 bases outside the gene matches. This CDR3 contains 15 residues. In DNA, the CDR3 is TGTGCCAGCAGTGTGTTAGCGACAGGGGCAGATACGCAGTATTTT. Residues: CASSVLATGADTQYF.

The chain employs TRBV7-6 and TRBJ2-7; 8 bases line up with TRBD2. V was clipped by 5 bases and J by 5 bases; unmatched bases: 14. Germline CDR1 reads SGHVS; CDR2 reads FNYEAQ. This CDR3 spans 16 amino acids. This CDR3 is CASSPRGGIPPNEQYF. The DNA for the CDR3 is TGTGCCAGCAGCCCCCGGGGGGGAATACCCCCCAACGAGCAGTACTTC.

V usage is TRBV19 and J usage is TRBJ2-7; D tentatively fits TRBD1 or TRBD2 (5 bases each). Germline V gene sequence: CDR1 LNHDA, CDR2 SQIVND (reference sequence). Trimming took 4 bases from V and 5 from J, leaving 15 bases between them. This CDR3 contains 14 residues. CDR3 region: CASSTRGRAHEQYF. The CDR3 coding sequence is TGTGCCAGTAGTACCCGGGGCAGGGCTCACGAGCAGTACTTC.

Written as DNA, the CDR3 is TGTGCCAGCAGTGCGTTGACGAACACCGGGGAGCTGTTTTTT. It yields the protein CASSALTNTGELFF. The chain combines TRBV2 with TRBJ2-2; D gene ambiguous. Germline CDR1 is SNHLY and CDR2 is FYNNEI. This CDR3 has 14 amino acids. With 4 bases removed from V and 0 bases from J, the gap between germline ends came to 6 bases.

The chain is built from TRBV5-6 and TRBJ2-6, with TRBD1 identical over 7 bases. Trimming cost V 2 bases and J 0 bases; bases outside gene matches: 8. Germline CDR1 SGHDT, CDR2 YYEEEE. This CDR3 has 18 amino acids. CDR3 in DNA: TGTGCCAGCAGCTTACACAGGGGACAGCTCTCTGGGGCCAACGTCCTGACTTTC. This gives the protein CASSLHRGQLSGANVLTF.

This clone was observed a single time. DNA of the CDR3: TGCGCCAGCAGCGACGGGACAGGCGGAAACACCATATATTTT. Translating gives CASSDGTGGNTIYF. The chain has TRBV5-1 and TRBJ1-3; 8 positions match TRBD1. The trim removed 4 bases at V and 4 bases at J, leaving 4 bases unmatched. The CDR3 loop spans 14 amino acids. Germline V gene sequence: CDR1 SGHRS, CDR2 YFSETQ.

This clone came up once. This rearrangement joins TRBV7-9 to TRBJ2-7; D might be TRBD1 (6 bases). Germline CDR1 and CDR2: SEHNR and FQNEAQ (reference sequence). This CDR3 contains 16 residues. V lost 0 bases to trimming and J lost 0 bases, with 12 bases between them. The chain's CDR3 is CASSLAQGIISYEQYF. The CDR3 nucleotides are TGTGCCAGCAGCTTAGCCCAGGGGATTATCTCCTACGAGCAGTACTTC.

In DNA, the CDR3 is TGTGCCAGCAGTAAGCGACTAGCAGGCGAGCAGTACTTC. Protein sequence: CASSKRLAGEQYF. The genes are TRBV6-5 and TRBJ2-7; 7 bases line up with TRBD2. The CDR3 extends over 13 amino acids. CDR1 is MNHEY, CDR2 SVGAGI, per germline. V lost 5 bases, J lost 6 bases, and 7 bases stayed unmatched.

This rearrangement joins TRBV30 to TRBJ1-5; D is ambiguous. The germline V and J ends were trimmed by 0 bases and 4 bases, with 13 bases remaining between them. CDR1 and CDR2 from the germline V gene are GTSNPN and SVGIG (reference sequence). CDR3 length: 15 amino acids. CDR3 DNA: TGTGCCTGGAGTGTCGGGAGTTACCCTAATCAGCCCCAGCATTTT. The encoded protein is CAWSVGSYPNQPQHF.

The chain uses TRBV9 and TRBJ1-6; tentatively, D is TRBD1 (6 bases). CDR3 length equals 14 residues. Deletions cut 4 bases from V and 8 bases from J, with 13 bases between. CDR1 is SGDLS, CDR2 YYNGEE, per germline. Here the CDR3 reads CASSPQGRDSPLHF. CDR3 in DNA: TGTGCCAGCAGCCCCCAGGGGCGGGATTCACCCCTCCACTTT.

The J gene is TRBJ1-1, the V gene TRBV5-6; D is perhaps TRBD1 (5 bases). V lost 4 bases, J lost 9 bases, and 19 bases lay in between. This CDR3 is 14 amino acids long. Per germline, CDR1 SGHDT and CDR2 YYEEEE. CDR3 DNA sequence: TGTGCCAGCAGCCAAGGGAACCCAGGGCAAAAAGCTTTCTTT. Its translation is CASSQGNPGQKAFF. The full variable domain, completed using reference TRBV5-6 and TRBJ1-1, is DAGVTQSPTHLIKTRGQQVTLRCSPKSGHDTVSWYQQALGQGPQFIFQYYEEEERQRGNFPDRFSGHQFPNYSSELNVNALLLGDSALYLCASSQGNPGQKAFFGQGTRLTVV.

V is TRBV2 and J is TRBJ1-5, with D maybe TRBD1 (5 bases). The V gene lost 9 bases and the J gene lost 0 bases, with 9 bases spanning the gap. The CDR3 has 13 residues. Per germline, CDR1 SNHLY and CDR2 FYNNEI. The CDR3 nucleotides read TGTGCCAGTATACAGGATAGCAATCAGCCCCAGCATTTT. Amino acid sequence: CASIQDSNQPQHF.

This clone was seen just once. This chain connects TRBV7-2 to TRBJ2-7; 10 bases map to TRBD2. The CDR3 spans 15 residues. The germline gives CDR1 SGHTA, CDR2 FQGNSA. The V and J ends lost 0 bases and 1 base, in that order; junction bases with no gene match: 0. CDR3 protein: CASSLASGGSYEQYF. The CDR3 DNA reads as TGTGCCAGCAGCTTAGCTAGCGGGGGGTCCTACGAGCAGTACTTC.

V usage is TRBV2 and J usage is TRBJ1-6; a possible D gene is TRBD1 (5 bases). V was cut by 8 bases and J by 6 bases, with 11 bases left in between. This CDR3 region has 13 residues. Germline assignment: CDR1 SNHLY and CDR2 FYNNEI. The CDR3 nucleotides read TGTGCCAGCGCCAGGGAGACTAATTCACCCCTCCACTTT. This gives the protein CASARETNSPLHF.

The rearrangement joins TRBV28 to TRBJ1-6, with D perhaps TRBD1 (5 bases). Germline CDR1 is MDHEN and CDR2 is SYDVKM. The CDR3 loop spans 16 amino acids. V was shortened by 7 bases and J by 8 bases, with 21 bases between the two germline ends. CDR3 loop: CASTRVGGFADSPLHF. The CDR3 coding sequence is TGTGCCAGCACCCGAGTCGGGGGTTTCGCCGATTCACCCCTCCACTTT. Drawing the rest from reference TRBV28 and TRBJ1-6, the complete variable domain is DVKVTQSSRYLVKRTGEKVFLECVQDMDHENMFWYRQDPGLGLRLIYFSYDVKMKEKGDIPEGYSVSREKKERFSLILESASTNQTSMYLCASTRVGGFADSPLHFGNGTRLTVT.

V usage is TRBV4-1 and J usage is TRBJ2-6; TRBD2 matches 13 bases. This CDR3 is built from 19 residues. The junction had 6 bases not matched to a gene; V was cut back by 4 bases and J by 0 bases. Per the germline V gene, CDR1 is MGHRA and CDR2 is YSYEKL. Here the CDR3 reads CASSPGLAGVFSGANVLTF. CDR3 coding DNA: TGCGCCAGCAGCCCAGGACTAGCGGGGGTTTTCTCTGGGGCCAACGTCCTGACTTTC.

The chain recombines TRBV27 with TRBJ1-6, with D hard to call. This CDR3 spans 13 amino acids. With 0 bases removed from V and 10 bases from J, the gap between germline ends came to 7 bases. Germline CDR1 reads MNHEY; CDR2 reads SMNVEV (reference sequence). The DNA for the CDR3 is TGTGCCAGCAGTTTATCCTCTGGCTCACCCCTCCACTTT. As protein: CASSLSSGSPLHF.

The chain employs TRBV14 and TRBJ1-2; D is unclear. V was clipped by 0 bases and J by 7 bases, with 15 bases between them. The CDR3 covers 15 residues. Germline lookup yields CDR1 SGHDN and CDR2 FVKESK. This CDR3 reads CASSQDVGGGIGYTF. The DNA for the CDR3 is TGTGCCAGCAGCCAAGATGTCGGAGGAGGGATTGGCTACACCTTC.

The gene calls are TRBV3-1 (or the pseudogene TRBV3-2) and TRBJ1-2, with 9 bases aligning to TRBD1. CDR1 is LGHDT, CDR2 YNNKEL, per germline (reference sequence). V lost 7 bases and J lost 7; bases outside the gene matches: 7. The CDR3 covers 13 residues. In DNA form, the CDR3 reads TGTGCCAGCATGCTACAGGGGGCAGGTGGCTACACCTTC. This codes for CASMLQGAGGYTF.